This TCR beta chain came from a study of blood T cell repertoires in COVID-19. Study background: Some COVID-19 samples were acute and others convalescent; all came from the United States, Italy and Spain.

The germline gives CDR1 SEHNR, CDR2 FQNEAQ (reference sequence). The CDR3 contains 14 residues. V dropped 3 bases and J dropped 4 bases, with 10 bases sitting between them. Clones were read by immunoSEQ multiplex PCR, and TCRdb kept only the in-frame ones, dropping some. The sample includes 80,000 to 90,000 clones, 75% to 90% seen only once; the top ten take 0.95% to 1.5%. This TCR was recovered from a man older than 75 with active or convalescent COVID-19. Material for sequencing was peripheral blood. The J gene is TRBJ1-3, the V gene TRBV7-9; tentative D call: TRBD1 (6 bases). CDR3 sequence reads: CASSFIQGGNTIYF. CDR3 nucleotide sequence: TGTGCCAGCAGCTTTATCCAGGGGGGAAACACCATATATTTT.